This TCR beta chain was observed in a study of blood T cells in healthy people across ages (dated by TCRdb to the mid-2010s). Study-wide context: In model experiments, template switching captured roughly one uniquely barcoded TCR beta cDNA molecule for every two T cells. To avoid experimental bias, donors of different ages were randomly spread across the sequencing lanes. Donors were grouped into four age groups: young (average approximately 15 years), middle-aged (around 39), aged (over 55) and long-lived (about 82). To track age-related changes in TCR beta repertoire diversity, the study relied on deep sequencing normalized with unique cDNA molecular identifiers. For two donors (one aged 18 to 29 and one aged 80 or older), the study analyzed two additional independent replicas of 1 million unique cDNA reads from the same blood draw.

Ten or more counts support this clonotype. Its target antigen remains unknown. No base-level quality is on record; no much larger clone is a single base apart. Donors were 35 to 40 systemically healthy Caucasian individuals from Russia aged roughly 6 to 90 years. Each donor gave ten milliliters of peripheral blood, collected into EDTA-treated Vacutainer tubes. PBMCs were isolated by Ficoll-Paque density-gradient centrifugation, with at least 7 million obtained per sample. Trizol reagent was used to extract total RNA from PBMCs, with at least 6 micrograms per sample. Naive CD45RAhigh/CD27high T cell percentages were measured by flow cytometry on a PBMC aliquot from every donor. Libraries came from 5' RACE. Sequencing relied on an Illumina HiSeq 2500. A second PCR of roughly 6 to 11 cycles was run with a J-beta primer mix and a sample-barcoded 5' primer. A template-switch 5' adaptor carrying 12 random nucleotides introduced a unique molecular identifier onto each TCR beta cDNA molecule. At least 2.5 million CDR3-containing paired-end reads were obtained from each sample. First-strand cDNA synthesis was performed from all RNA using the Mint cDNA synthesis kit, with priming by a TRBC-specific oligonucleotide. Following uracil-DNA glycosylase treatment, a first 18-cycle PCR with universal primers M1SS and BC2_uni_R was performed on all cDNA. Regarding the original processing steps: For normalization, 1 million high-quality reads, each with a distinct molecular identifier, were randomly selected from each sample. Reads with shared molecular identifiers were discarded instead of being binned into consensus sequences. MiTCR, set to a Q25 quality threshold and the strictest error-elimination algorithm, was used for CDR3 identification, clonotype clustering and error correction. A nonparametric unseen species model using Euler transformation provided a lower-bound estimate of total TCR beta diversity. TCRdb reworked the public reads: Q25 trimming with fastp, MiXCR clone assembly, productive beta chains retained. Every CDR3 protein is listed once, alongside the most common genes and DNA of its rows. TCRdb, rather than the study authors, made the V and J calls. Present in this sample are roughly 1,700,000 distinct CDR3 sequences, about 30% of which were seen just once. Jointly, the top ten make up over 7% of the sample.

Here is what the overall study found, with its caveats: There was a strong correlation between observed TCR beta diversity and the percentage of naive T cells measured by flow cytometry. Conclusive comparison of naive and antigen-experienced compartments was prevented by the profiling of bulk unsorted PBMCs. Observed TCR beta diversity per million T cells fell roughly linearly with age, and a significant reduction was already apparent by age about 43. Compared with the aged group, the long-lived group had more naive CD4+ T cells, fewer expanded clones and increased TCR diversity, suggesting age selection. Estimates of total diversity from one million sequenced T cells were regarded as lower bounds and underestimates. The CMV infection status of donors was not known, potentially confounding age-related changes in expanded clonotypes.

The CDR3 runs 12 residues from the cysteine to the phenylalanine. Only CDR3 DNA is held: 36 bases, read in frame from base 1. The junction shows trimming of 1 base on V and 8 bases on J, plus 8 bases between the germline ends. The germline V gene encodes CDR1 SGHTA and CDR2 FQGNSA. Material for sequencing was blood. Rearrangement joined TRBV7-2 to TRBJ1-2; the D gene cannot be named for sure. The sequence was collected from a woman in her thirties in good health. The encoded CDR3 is CASSLEAFGYTF. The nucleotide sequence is TGTGCCAGCAGCTTAGAGGCATTCGGCTACACCTTC.